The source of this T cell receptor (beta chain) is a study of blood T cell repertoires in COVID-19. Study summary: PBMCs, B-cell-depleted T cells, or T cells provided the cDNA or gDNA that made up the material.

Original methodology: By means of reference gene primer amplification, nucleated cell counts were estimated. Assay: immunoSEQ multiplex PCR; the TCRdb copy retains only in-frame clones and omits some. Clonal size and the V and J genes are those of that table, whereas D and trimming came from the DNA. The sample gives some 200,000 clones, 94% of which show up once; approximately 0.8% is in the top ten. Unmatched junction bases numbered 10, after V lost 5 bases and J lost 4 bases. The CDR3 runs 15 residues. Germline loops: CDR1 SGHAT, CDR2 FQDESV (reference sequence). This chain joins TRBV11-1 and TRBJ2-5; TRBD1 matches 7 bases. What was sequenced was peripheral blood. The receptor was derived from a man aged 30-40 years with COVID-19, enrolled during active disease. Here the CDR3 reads CASSLQGDSAETQYF. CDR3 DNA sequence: TGTGCCAGCAGCCTCCAGGGGGATTCGGCAGAGACCCAGTACTTC.